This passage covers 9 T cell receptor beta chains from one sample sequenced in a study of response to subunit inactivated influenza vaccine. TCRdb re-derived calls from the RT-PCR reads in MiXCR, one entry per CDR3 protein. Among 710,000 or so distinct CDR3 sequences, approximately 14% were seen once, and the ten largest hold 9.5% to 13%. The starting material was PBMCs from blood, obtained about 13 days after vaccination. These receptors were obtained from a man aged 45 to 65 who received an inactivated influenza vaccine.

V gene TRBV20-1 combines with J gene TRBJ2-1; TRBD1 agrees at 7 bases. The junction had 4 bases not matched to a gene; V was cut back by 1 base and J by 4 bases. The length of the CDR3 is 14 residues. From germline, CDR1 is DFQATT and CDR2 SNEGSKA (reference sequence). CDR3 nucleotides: TGCAGTGCTAGAGTTCCGGGACAGTACAATGAGCAGTTCTTC. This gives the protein CSARVPGQYNEQFF.

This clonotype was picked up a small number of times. The CDR3 spells CSARGLEVFVEQYF. CDR3 bases: TGCAGTGCTAGAGGGTTGGAGGTTTTTGTCGAGCAGTACTTC. The chain joins TRBV20-1 to TRBJ2-7; tentative D call: TRBD2 (5 bases). The CDR3 has 14 amino acids. Germline V gives CDR1 DFQATT, CDR2 SNEGSKA (reference sequence). V lost 1 base, J lost 6 bases, and 16 bases lay in between.

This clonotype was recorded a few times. In DNA form, the CDR3 reads TGTGCCACCAGCAGAGATCCGGGGGCGCATCAGCCCCAGCATTTT. Translating gives CATSRDPGAHQPQHF. The chain couples TRBV15 to TRBJ1-5, with a possible D match to TRBD1 (6 bases). This CDR3 has 15 residues. From germline, CDR1 is LNHNV and CDR2 YYDKDF (reference sequence). V lost 0 bases and J 5 bases, leaving 11 bases between the germline ends.

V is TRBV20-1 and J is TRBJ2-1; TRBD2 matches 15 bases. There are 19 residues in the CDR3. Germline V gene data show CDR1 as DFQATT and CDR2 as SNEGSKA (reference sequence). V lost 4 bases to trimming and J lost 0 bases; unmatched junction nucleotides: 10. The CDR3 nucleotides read TGCAGTGCTAAAAACCTAGGGACTAGCGGGAGGAGCTCCTACAATGAGCAGTTCTTC. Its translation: CSAKNLGTSGRSSYNEQFF.

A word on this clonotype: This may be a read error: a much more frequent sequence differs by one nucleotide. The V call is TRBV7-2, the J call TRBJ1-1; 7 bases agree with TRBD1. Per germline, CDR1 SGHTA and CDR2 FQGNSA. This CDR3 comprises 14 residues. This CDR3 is CVSSQGQTNTEAFF. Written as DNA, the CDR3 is TGTGTCAGCAGCCAGGGACAGACGAACACTGAAGCTTTCTTT.

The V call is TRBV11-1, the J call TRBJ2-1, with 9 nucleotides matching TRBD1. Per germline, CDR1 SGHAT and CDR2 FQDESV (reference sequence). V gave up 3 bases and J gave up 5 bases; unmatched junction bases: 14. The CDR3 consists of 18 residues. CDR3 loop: CASSFRPGQGQVHNEQFF. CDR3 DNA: TGTGCCAGCAGCTTCCGGCCGGGACAGGGTCAGGTCCACAATGAGCAGTTCTTC. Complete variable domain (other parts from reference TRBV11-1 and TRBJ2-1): EAEVAQSPRYKITEKSQAVAFWCDPISGHATLYWYRQILGQGPELLVQFQDESVVDDSQLPKDRFSAERLKGVDSTLKIQPAELGDSAMYLCASSFRPGQGQVHNEQFFGPGTRLTVL.

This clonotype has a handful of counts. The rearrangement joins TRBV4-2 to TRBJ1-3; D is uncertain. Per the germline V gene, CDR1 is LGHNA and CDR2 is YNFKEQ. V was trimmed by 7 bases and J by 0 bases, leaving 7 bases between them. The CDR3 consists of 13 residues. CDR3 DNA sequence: TGTGCCAGCAAAAACCGCTCTGGAAACACCATATATTTT. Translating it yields CASKNRSGNTIYF.

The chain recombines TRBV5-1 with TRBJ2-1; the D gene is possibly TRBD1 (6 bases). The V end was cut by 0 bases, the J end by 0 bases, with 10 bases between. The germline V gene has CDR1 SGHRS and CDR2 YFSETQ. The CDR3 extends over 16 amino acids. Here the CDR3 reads CASSLAGQPSYNEQFF. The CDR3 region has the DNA TGCGCCAGCAGCTTGGCTGGACAGCCCTCCTACAATGAGCAGTTCTTC.

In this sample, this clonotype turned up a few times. CDR3 coding DNA: TGCGCCAGCAGTCAGGACCCCCCAGATACGCAGTATTTT. Amino acid sequence: CASSQDPPDTQYF. V usage is TRBV10-1 and J usage is TRBJ2-3; D unresolved. This CDR3 is 13 amino acids long. V gave up 5 bases and J gave up 4 bases, with 10 bases separating them. Germline CDR1 is WNHNN and CDR2 is SYGVQD (reference sequence).